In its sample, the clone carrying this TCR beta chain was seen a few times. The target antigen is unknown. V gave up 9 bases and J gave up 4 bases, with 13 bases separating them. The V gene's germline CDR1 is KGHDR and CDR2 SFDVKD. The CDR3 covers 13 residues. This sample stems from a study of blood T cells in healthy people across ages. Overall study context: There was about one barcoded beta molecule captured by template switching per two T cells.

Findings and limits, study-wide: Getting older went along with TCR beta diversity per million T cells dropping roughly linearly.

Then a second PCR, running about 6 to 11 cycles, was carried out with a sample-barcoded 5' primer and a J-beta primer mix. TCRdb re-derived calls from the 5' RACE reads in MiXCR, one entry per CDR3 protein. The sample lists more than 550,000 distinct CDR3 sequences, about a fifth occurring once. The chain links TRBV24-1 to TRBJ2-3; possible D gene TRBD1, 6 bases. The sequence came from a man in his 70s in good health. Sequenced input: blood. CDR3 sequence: CATQGLDADTQYF. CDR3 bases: TGTGCCACCCAGGGGCTTGACGCAGATACGCAGTATTTT.